This T cell receptor beta chain was captured by sequencing in a study of blood T cell repertoires in COVID-19. Study-level background: From T cells, B-cell-depleted T cells, or PBMCs came the material, which was cDNA or gDNA.

The CDR3 runs to 14 residues. Trimming stripped 7 bases from V and 1 base from J, with 13 bases between. The germline CDR1 and CDR2 sequences are LNHDA and SQIVND (reference sequence). Study processing details: Amplifying reference gene primers gave estimates of nucleated cell counts. Profiled with immunoSEQ multiplex PCR; TCRdb holds only in-frame clones, not every one. V and J calls and clone size are those listed in that table; D and trimming were worked out from the DNA. The sample consists of approximately 66,000 clones, 88% of them appearing once. This clone was recorded once. Sequencing used peripheral blood. The origin of this receptor is a woman between 50 and 59 years old with active or convalescent COVID-19. The chain uses TRBV19 and TRBJ1-1; a possible D gene is TRBD1 (5 bases). CDR3 sequence reads: CASTPGGWNTEAFF. The CDR3 DNA reads as TGTGCCAGTACTCCGGGGGGGTGGAACACTGAAGCTTTCTTT.